A selection of T cell receptor beta chains follows, all from one sample in a study of long-term antiretroviral therapy in people with HIV. Generated by immunoSEQ multiplex PCR, the TCRdb table keeps only in-frame clones and is missing some. Counted here are about 25,000 clones, 75% to 90% occurring once; the ten biggest clones make up less than 15%. Here the sequenced sample was unsorted PBMCs, taken 2.9 years after starting antiretroviral therapy. The receptors originated from a man in his fifties with HIV. CDR3s include the opening cysteine and the closing phenylalanine or tryptophan. A D gene is named only where the DNA matches it firmly. Size is stated for part of the rows, as once, few or many counts, or as a class when the clone is expanded.

.	TRBJ2-1	TRBV9	.	16	CASSVGGGGEGDEQFF	TGTGCCAGCAGCGTAGGTGGAGGGGGGGAAGGGGATGAGCAGTTCTTC
.	TRBJ1-2	TRBV28	.	14	CASSSHFSFYGYTF	TGTGCCAGCAGTTCCCACTTTTCCTTCTATGGCTACACCTTC
TRBD1	TRBJ1-2	TRBV29-1	.	17	CSVDTRDRPLANYGYTF	TGCAGCGTAGACACCCGGGACAGGCCCCTCGCTAACTATGGCTACACCTTC
.	TRBJ1-3	TRBV6-5	.	15	CASSYSQGNGNTIYF	TGTGCCAGCAGTTACTCGCAGGGTAACGGAAACACCATATATTTT
TRBD1	TRBJ2-2	TRBV5-4	few	16	CASHRQRTGEGGELFF	TGTGCCAGTCATCGACAGAGGACAGGGGAAGGCGGGGAGCTGTTTTTT
.	TRBJ2-2	TRBV7-2	.	15	CASSFQASTTGELFF	TGTGCCAGCAGCTTTCAGGCTAGCACTACCGGGGAGCTGTTTTTT
.	TRBJ2-1	TRBV10-3	.	16	CAISDPRKSASGEQFF	TGTGCCATCAGTGACCCACGGAAGAGTGCCTCGGGAGAGCAGTTCTTC
TRBD1	TRBJ1-2	TRBV2	.	14	CASSSLGQGNRYTF	TGTGCCAGCAGTTCCTTGGGACAGGGAAATCGCTACACCTTC
.	TRBJ1-1	TRBV5-6	.	13	CASSFQGDAEAFF	TGTGCCAGCAGCTTTCAGGGTGACGCTGAAGCTTTCTTT
.	TRBJ1-2	TRBV2	.	12	CASSEGPYGYTF	TGTGCCAGCAGTGAGGGTCCCTATGGCTACACCTTC
TRBD1	TRBJ1-2	TRBV28	.	13	CASDPGQGDGYTF	TGTGCCAGCGATCCCGGACAGGGGGATGGCTACACCTTC
.	TRBJ2-3	TRBV4-3	few	13	CASSQGDSDTQYF	TGCGCCAGCAGCCAAGGGGATTCAGATACGCAGTATTTT
.	TRBJ1-5	TRBV19	.	12	CASSILGLGKHF	TGTGCCAGTAGTATACTCGGACTGGGGAAGCATTTT
.	TRBJ1-3	TRBV7-2	.	16	CASSFRQLSSGNTIYF	TGTGCCAGCAGCTTCCGACAGTTAAGCTCTGGAAACACCATATATTTT
TRBD1	TRBJ2-7	TRBV7-3	.	14	CASSLLGQVYEQYF	TGTGCCAGCAGCTTATTGGGACAGGTCTACGAGCAGTACTTC
.	TRBJ1-6	TRBV6-5	.	15	CASSYLRTDNSPLHF	TGTGCCAGCAGTTATCTGAGGACAGATAATTCACCCCTCCACTTT
.	TRBJ2-6	TRBV30	.	15	CAWSVGGSGANVLTF	TGTGCCTGGAGTGTCGGGGGTTCTGGGGCCAACGTCCTGACTTTC
.	TRBJ2-7	TRBV5-6	few	11	CASSLTYEQYF	TGTGCCAGCAGTCTTACCTACGAGCAGTACTTC
TRBD1	TRBJ1-2	TRBV5-6	.	16	CASSARTGKRIHGYTF	TGTGCCAGCAGCGCCCGGACAGGGAAAAGGATTCATGGCTACACCTTC
.	TRBJ1-2	TRBV7-9	.	15	CASSSQGLANYGYTF	TGTGCCAGCAGCTCGCAGGGATTAGCTAACTATGGCTACACCTTC
.	TRBJ2-1	TRBV15	.	13	CATSVGGGYEQFF	TGTGCCACCAGCGTCGGGGGAGGATACGAGCAGTTCTTC
.	TRBJ2-7	TRBV28	.	12	CASSLSYYEQYF	TGTGCCAGCAGTTTATCCTACTACGAGCAGTACTTC
.	TRBJ2-4	TRBV28	.	15	CASSFQQEAKNIQYF	TGTGCCAGCAGTTTCCAACAGGAAGCCAAAAACATTCAGTACTTC
.	TRBJ2-7	TRBV7-8	.	18	CASSYLRAGTRSSYEQYF	TGTGCCAGCAGCTACCTCCGGGCCGGGACAAGGAGCTCCTACGAGCAGTACTTC
TRBD1	TRBJ1-4	TRBV6-1	.	15	CASSGGGGGDEKLFF	TGTGCCAGCAGTGGGGGAGGGGGCGGCGATGAAAAACTGTTTTTT
.	TRBJ2-3	TRBV7-8	.	12	CASSFYGDTQYF	TGTGCCAGCAGCTTCTACGGAGATACGCAGTATTTT
TRBD2	TRBJ2-1	TRBV6-4	.	14	CASSEGASGNEQFF	TGTGCCAGCAGTGAAGGGGCTAGCGGCAATGAGCAGTTCTTC
.	TRBJ1-2	TRBV5-5	few	13	CASSLDRARGYTF	TGTGCCAGCAGCTTGGACAGGGCGAGGGGCTACACCTTC
.	TRBJ1-5	TRBV7-2	.	18	CASSLSKGTGASNQPQHF	TGTGCCAGCAGCTTATCGAAAGGGACCGGGGCGAGCAATCAGCCCCAGCATTTT
.	TRBJ1-2	TRBV29-1	.	13	CSVEDERGRGYTF	TGCAGCGTTGAAGATGAAAGGGGTAGGGGCTACACCTTC
.	TRBJ1-1	TRBV19	.	15	CASKRQGYKGTEAFF	TGTGCCAGTAAGCGCCAGGGGTACAAGGGAACTGAAGCTTTCTTT
.	TRBJ2-2	TRBV28	.	16	CASSLADQFLTGELFF	TGTGCCAGCAGTTTAGCCGACCAATTCCTCACCGGGGAGCTGTTTTTT
.	TRBJ1-2	TRBV28	.	16	CASSLGGGVRDYGYTF	TGTGCCAGCAGTTTAGGGGGAGGGGTTAGGGACTATGGCTACACCTTC
.	TRBJ2-1	TRBV9	once	16	CASSVGRGSSYNEQFF	TGTGCCAGCAGCGTAGGAAGGGGGAGCTCCTACAATGAGCAGTTCTTC
.	TRBJ1-5	TRBV28	.	14	CASSVEMGNQPQHF	TGTGCCAGCAGTGTAGAAATGGGCAATCAGCCCCAGCATTTT
.	TRBJ1-4	TRBV2	.	12	CASSLGSLLMFF	TGTGCCAGCAGCTTGGGGTCCCTCCTCATGTTTTTT
.	TRBJ1-5	TRBV27	.	14	CASSLLGSNQPQHF	TGTGCCAGCAGTCTATTAGGAAGCAATCAGCCCCAGCATTTT
.	TRBJ1-1	TRBV5-8	.	13	CASSLVSGAEAFF	TGTGCCAGCAGCTTGGTGTCGGGGGCTGAAGCTTTCTTT
.	TRBJ2-2	TRBV7-9	.	17	CASSLALLGAGTGELFF	TGTGCCAGCAGCTTAGCGCTATTGGGTGCTGGCACCGGGGAGCTGTTTTTT
TRBD1	TRBJ2-7	TRBV27	.	13	CASSLSGTGNQYF	TGTGCCAGCAGTTTATCAGGGACAGGGAACCAGTACTTC
.	TRBJ2-3	TRBV9	.	14	CASSGHPSTDTQYF	TGTGCCAGCAGCGGACACCCTAGCACAGATACGCAGTATTTT
.	TRBJ1-2	TRBV6-4	.	13	CASSERIGRGYTF	TGTGCCAGCAGTGAGAGAATAGGTCGGGGCTACACCTTC
.	TRBJ1-6	TRBV5-4	few	12	CASREDNSPLHF	TGTGCCAGCAGGGAAGATAATTCACCCCTCCACTTT
.	TRBJ2-2	TRBV28	few	14	CASSPRTDTGELFF	TGTGCCAGCAGTCCTCGGACCGACACCGGGGAGCTGTTTTTT